This TCR beta chain came from a study of cytomegalovirus exposure and HLA in healthy donors (dated by TCRdb to the late 2010s). For the wider study: The 500 to 800 repertoires of the first cohort and the 120 validation repertoires were produced on the same platform, according to a later analysis. The aim of the study was to test whether cataloging public T cell receptors could identify signatures of past pathogen exposure. A separate validation cohort of approximately 120 different subjects was used in addition to the 666-subject first cohort. High-throughput TCR immunosequencing, statistical association of individual TCRs with disease status, and machine learning were combined to predict cytomegalovirus infection status. Points the paper makes about the study in general: The authors suggested that the approach could potentially be extended to other disease states and immunological phenotypes. In a later analysis, TCRs clustered in the first cohort were found to also tend to co-occur in the 120 or so validation repertoires, with 85% to 95% of cluster scores above 0. Cytomegalovirus status was reported to be diagnosed by the classifier with high specificity and sensitivity in both the original and validation cohorts. In vitro tests confirmed that a few of the cytomegalovirus-associated TCR beta chains recognize cytomegalovirus antigens. The study listed 150 to 200 TCR beta chains as associated with cytomegalovirus. Most TCR sequences were seen in very few donors, while some public TCRs were found in many individuals. The validation cohort had no HLA typing available for a later analysis, so co-occurrence within that cohort was assessed over all 130 or so repertoires.

Trimming at the junction amounts to 2 bases on V and 7 bases on J, and the germline ends lie 17 bases apart. The CDR1 and CDR2 encoded by the germline V gene are SGHTA and FQGNSA. The CDR3 covers 15 residues, taking in both the cysteine and the phenylalanine. Only CDR3 DNA is held: 45 bases, read in frame from base 1. The library was built by means of the immunoSEQ multiplex PCR assay. The paper's data handling went like this. A statistical classification framework was built for diagnosing cytomegalovirus status from the catalog of TCR beta chain sequences. The source is immuneACCESS, and TCRdb retained only in-frame sequences with V and J called. Part of the clones is not carried over; for the studies checked, unresolved V genes explain less than half of this, and the remainder is unexplained. V, J and clone size are those of that table, while D and trimming were read from the DNA. This sample has 150,000 to 200,000 clones in its table, and about 89% of those were observed once. The ten biggest clones cover less than 3% of the sample.

Remarks on this clone: What this receptor recognizes is not known. Base qualities are not recorded, but no much larger clone differs from it by a single base.

Separate from the roughly 650-subject first cohort, the validation cohort of more than 90 subjects was the group to which the donors belonged. The rearrangement joined TRBV7-2 to TRBJ1-2; a tentative D match to TRBD1 spans 5 bases. The receptor was isolated from a young man in good health and CMV-seropositive. Sequencing was carried out using PBMCs. This receptor has the CDR3 CASSLREGRVAGYTF. In nucleotides, the sequence is TGTGCCAGCAGCTTAAGGGAGGGCAGGGTGGCTGGCTACACCTTC.